The TCR beta chain under discussion was sequenced for a study of CD8 T cells in ankylosing spondylitis. TCR beta libraries were made by quantitative 5'-RACE with molecular barcodes. MiXCR was run by TCRdb on the 5' RACE reads, yielding one entry per CDR3 protein. The sample holds roughly 200,000 distinct CDR3 sequences; 9.5% to 15% are singletons and the top ten take approximately 15%. This CDR3 is built from 14 residues. Germline lookup yields CDR1 SGHRS and CDR2 YFSETQ. Trimming took off 3 bases at V and 4 bases at J, with 14 bases between the two ends. This TCR was sampled from a male donor with ankylosing spondylitis or in good health (not recorded which). V and J are TRBV5-1 and TRBJ2-7; D is possibly TRBD1 (6 bases). The sample was blood, either unsorted or a sorted T cell fraction (not recorded which). The CDR3 sequence: CASSSGHGGYEQYF. The CDR3 DNA sequence: TGCGCCAGCAGCTCGGGACATGGGGGATACGAGCAGTACTTC.